Following are 19 T cell receptor beta chains from one sample sequenced in a study of T cells after yellow fever vaccination. TCRdb re-called the 5' RACE reads through MiXCR, storing one row per CDR3 protein. The sample has a few hundred thousand distinct CDR3 sequences; roughly 4% are singletons. This sample comprised PBMCs, obtained 5 days after the yellow fever booster vaccination. These receptors all stem from a man aged 18 to 30 who received the YFV17D yellow fever vaccine.

This clonotype was found a few times. V is TRBV29-1 and J is TRBJ1-1; D perhaps matches TRBD1 (6 bases). The CDR3 contains 14 residues. CDR1 is SQVTM, CDR2 ANQGSEA, per germline. Trimming shortened V by 5 bases and J by 5 bases, and 18 bases separated the two germline ends. CDR3: CSVPPRGGPTEAFF. CDR3 sequence (DNA): TGCAGCGTTCCCCCTCGGGGGGGCCCTACTGAAGCTTTCTTT. Looking up the rest from reference TRBV29-1 and TRBJ1-1 gives the full variable domain: SAVISQKPSRDICQRGTSLTIQCQVDSQVTMMFWYRQQPGQSLTLIATANQGSEATYESGFVIDKFPISRPNLTFSTLTVSNMSPEDSSIYLCSVPPRGGPTEAFFGQGTRLTVV.

The V gene is TRBV4-1, the J gene TRBJ1-5; D is uncertain. Germline V lookup: CDR1 MGHRA, CDR2 YSYEKL. Trimming removed 6 bases from V and 5 bases from J, with 17 bases in between. The CDR3 consists of 15 residues. This CDR3 reads CASRKSPGSYQPQHF. The CDR3 DNA is TGCGCCAGCAGGAAATCCCCGGGCAGTTATCAGCCCCAGCATTTT.

This chain uses TRBV6-1 with TRBJ1-6; D remains ambiguous. Germline V gene data show CDR1 as MNHNS and CDR2 as SASEGT. The CDR3 covers 14 residues. V was trimmed by 7 bases and J by 7 bases, leaving 14 bases between them. The CDR3 protein is CASTWEESNSPLHF. The CDR3 DNA follows: TGTGCCAGCACTTGGGAAGAGAGCAATTCACCCCTCCACTTT.

This clonotype was observed many times. The chain uses TRBV6-2 or TRBV6-3 and TRBJ1-3; D remains ambiguous. Looked up from germline, CDR1 is MNHEY and CDR2 is SVGEGT. The CDR3 has 16 amino acids. V lost 6 bases and J lost 0, with 15 bases in between. CDR3 region: CASSRDGMNSGNTIYF. CDR3 nucleotide sequence: TGTGCCAGCAGCCGTGACGGGATGAACTCTGGAAACACCATATATTTT.

This clonotype occurred a few times. This chain links TRBV6-5 with TRBJ2-2; TRBD1 agrees at 9 bases. In germline, CDR1 is MNHEY, CDR2 SVGAGI. V dropped 6 bases and J dropped 6; count of bases not matched to a gene: 2. The CDR3 is 13 amino acids. DNA for the CDR3: TGTGCCAGCAGGAGACAGGGGGCCGGGGAGCTGTTTTTT. As protein: CASRRQGAGELFF.

This clonotype was counted a few times. V usage is TRBV3-1 and J usage is TRBJ1-5; tentatively, D is TRBD1 (6 bases). CDR1 is LGHDT and CDR2 is YNNKEL in the germline V gene (reference sequence). Trimming took off 4 bases at V and 6 bases at J, with 19 bases between the two ends. This CDR3 has 16 residues. CDR3 loop: CASSRGLGARSQPQHF. CDR3 DNA: TGTGCCAGCAGCCGGGGGCTGGGGGCACGTAGTCAGCCCCAGCATTTT.

This clonotype was counted between two and nine times. This chain links TRBV27 with TRBJ1-2; tentative D call: TRBD1 (5 bases). The germline gives CDR1 MNHEY, CDR2 SMNVEV (reference sequence). Trimming took off 4 bases at V and 6 bases at J, with 12 bases between the two ends. This CDR3 contains 13 residues. The CDR3 loop reads CASSSGGDHGYTF. The CDR3 DNA is TGTGCCAGCAGTTCGGGGGGGGACCATGGCTACACCTTC.

This sequence joins TRBV7-9 and TRBJ1-2; possibly TRBD1 for D (5 bases). CDR1 is SEHNR, CDR2 FQNEAQ, per germline (reference sequence). V gave up 1 base and J gave up 4 bases, with 10 bases separating them. CDR3 length: 14 residues. The CDR3, as DNA: TGTGCCAGCAGCTTAGGGGACGGACTCTATGGCTACACCTTC. It codes for CASSLGDGLYGYTF.

This clonotype came up many times. V and J are TRBV15 and TRBJ1-1; the D is unclear. In germline, CDR1 is LNHNV, CDR2 YYDKDF (reference sequence). The CDR3 totals 13 residues. The V gene lost 5 bases and the J gene lost 5 bases, with 12 bases spanning the gap. CDR3 amino acids: CATSGVGRTEAFF. DNA for the CDR3: TGTGCCACCAGCGGCGTGGGGAGGACTGAAGCTTTCTTT.

This clonotype has ten or more counts. The chain recombines TRBV24-1 with TRBJ2-1; perhaps TRBD1 as D (6 bases). CDR3 length: 12 amino acids. Trimming left V 4 bases short and J 15 bases short, with 15 bases between. Germline CDR1 KGHDR, CDR2 SFDVKD. CDR3 residues: CATSEFTGSWFF. The CDR3 DNA reads TGTGCCACCAGTGAATTTACAGGGTCTTGGTTCTTC.

Ten or more counts support this clonotype. The chain uses TRBV6-6 and TRBJ2-1; D may be TRBD1 (5 bases). CDR1 and CDR2 from the germline V gene are MNHNY and SVGAGI (reference sequence). The CDR3 has 12 residues. Trimming took off 5 bases at V and 8 bases at J, with 10 bases between the two ends. The CDR3 sequence is CASSPWGDEQFF. Here the CDR3 DNA reads TGTGCCAGCAGTCCCTGGGGCGATGAGCAGTTCTTC.

A few counts support this clonotype. This rearrangement joins TRBV7-2 to TRBJ2-7; D is unclear. The CDR3 has 13 residues. Trimming left V 2 bases short and J 4 bases short, with 9 bases between. CDR1 is SGHTA and CDR2 is FQGNSA in the germline V gene. CDR3 nucleotides: TGTGCCAGCAGCTTATCTCAGGCATACGAGCAGTACGTC. This codes for CASSLSQAYEQYV.

The V gene is TRBV7-3, the J gene TRBJ2-5, with D tentatively TRBD1 or TRBD2 (6 bases each). Looked up from germline, CDR1 is SGHTA and CDR2 is FQGTGA. Trimming cost V 5 bases and J 4 bases, with 17 bases left between them. CDR3 length equals 15 residues. CDR3 region: CASSLSPGAGETQYF. Here the CDR3 DNA reads TGTGCCAGCAGCCTCTCCCCGGGGGCCGGAGAGACCCAGTACTTC. The full variable domain, with the rest looked up from reference TRBV7-3 and TRBJ2-5, is GAGVSQTPSNKVTEKGKYVELRCDPISGHTALYWYRQSLGQGPEFLIYFQGTGAADDSGLPNDRFFAVRPEGSVSTLKIQRTERGDSAVYLCASSLSPGAGETQYFGPGTRLLVL.

The chain carries TRBV12-3 or TRBV12-4 and TRBJ2-3, with D hard to call. The CDR3 runs 17 residues. Trimming stripped 5 bases from V and 2 bases from J, with 20 bases between. CDR3 amino acids: CASSLRPDPFPTDTQYF. The CDR3 coding sequence is TGTGCCAGCAGTCTTAGGCCAGACCCTTTTCCCACAGATACGCAGTATTTT.

This clonotype appeared a few times. The V call is TRBV15, the J call TRBJ1-5, with D unresolved. Germline lookup yields CDR1 LNHNV and CDR2 YYDKDF (reference sequence). CDR3 length equals 13 residues. V was shortened by 3 bases and J by 2 bases, with 5 bases between the two germline ends. The CDR3 bases are TGTGCCACCAGCAGCGGACGCAATCAGCCCCAGCATTTT. Protein: CATSSGRNQPQHF.

This clonotype was seen only a few times. V gene TRBV4-1 combines with J gene TRBJ2-1, with a possible D match to TRBD2 (5 bases). The germline gives CDR1 MGHRA, CDR2 YSYEKL. V dropped 6 bases and J dropped 6 bases, with 15 bases sitting between them. The CDR3 sequence is 14 residues long. The CDR3 here is CASSRDAAANEQFF. In DNA, the CDR3 is TGCGCCAGCAGTCGGGATGCAGCCGCCAATGAGCAGTTCTTC.

This clonotype has just a few counts. CDR3 DNA sequence: TGTGCCAGCAACCTGGGCTACAATGAGCAGTTCTTC. As protein: CASNLGYNEQFF. The J gene is TRBJ2-1, the V gene TRBV6-1; D is unresolved. The CDR3 totals 12 residues. Trimming pared 7 bases from V and 3 bases from J, leaving 7 bases between. Germline V gene sequence: CDR1 MNHNS, CDR2 SASEGT.

This clonotype was counted many times. The genes are TRBV7-8 and TRBJ2-1; 7 nucleotides align to TRBD2. CDR1 is SGHVS and CDR2 is FQNEAQ in the germline V gene. This CDR3 spans 16 amino acids. V dropped 1 base and J dropped 3; count of bases not matched to a gene: 6. CDR3 nucleotide sequence: TGTGCCAGCAGCTTAGTGGGGGGGAACTTCTACAATGAGCAGTTCTTC. It codes for CASSLVGGNFYNEQFF.

V and J are TRBV7-9 and TRBJ2-6, with D tentatively TRBD2 (6 bases). V was shortened by 5 bases and J by 0 bases, with 20 bases between the two germline ends. The CDR3 sequence is 19 residues long. From germline, CDR1 is SEHNR and CDR2 FQNEAQ (reference sequence). CDR3 bases: TGTGCCAGCAGCCCCCCGTGGGGGACTGCAAGCTCTGGGGCCAACGTCCTGACTTTC. Protein: CASSPPWGTASSGANVLTF. The complete variable domain, with remaining parts taken from reference TRBV7-9 and TRBJ2-6, reads DTGVSQNPRHKITKRGQNVTFRCDPISEHNRLYWYRQTLGQGPEFLTYFQNEAQLEKSRLLSDRFSAERPKGSFSTLEIQRTEQGDSAMYLCASSPPWGTASSGANVLTFGAGSRLTVL.